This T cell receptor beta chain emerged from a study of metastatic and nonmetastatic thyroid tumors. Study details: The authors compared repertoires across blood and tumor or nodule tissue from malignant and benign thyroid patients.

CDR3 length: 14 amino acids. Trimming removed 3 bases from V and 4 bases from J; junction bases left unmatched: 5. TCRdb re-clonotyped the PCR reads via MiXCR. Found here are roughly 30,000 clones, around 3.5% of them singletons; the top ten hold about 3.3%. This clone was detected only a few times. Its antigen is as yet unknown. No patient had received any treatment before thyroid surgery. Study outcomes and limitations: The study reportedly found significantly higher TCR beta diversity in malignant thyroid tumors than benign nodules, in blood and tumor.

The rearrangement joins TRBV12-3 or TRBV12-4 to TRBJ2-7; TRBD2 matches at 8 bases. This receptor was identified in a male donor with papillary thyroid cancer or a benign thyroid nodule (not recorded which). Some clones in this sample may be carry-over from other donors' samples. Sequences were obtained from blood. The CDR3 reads CASSFTGREYEQYF. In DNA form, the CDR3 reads TGTGCCAGCAGTTTCACCGGGAGGGAATACGAGCAGTACTTC.